What follows describes a single T cell receptor beta chain. Its antigen is still unknown. Base qualities are not recorded, but no much larger clone differs from it by a single base. The library was made by the immunoSEQ multiplex PCR assay. In the source study's methods: A statistical classification framework was developed to diagnose cytomegalovirus status using the catalog of TCR beta chain sequences. Drawn from immuneACCESS, this table holds only the in-frame rearrangements with V and J called that TCRdb kept. Clones are partly lost; checked studies trace under half to an unresolved V gene and leave the rest unexplained. V and J calls and clone size are as listed in that table; D and trimming were resolved from the DNA. This sample holds 90,000 to 100,000 clones; roughly nine tenths were observed only once. The top ten constitute roughly 3.7% of the sample. The record originates from a study of cytomegalovirus exposure and HLA in healthy donors (dated by TCRdb to the late 2010s). Turning to the overall study: The 666 repertoires of the first cohort and the roughly 120 validation repertoires were produced on the same platform, according to a later analysis. The study aimed to test whether signatures of past pathogen exposure could be identified by cataloging public T cell receptors. In addition to the first cohort of about 650 subjects, a separate validation cohort of 120 different subjects was used. The study combined high-throughput TCR immunosequencing, statistical association of individual TCRs with disease status, and machine learning to predict cytomegalovirus infection status.

Overall study outcomes, separate from this receptor: A later analysis found that TCRs clustered in the first cohort also tended to co-occur in the roughly 120 validation repertoires, with 90% to 95% of cluster scores above 0. A total of fewer than 200 TCR beta chains were listed by the study as associated with cytomegalovirus. Across donors, most TCR sequences were observed very rarely, whereas some public TCRs were present in many individuals. The authors suggested that the approach could potentially be extended to other disease states and immunological phenotypes. The validation cohort had no HLA typing available for a later analysis, so co-occurrence within that cohort was assessed over all 110 or so repertoires. In both the original and validation cohorts, the classifier was reported to diagnose cytomegalovirus status with high specificity and sensitivity. Three of the identified cytomegalovirus-associated TCR beta chains were confirmed in vitro to be specific for cytomegalovirus antigens.

Donors formed part of the validation cohort, which comprised 120 subjects and was distinct from the first cohort of some 700 subjects. The germline V gene provides CDR1 SGDLS and CDR2 YYNGEE. V is trimmed back by 0 bases and J by 3 bases, and the junction contains 3 bases that no gene match accounts for. The CDR3 numbers 14 residues from cysteine through phenylalanine. Only the CDR3 DNA is retained, 42 bases long and in frame from the first base. The sequence came from a woman in her 30s in good health and CMV-seronegative. Specimen: PBMCs. Recombination connected TRBV9 to TRBJ2-7, with 7 bases matching TRBD1. The CDR3 protein is CASSVERTGYEQYF. The DNA reads as follows: TGTGCCAGCAGCGTAGAGCGGACAGGCTACGAGCAGTACTTC.